The entry below gives a single TCR beta chain sequence along with its context. Antigen: not known. cDNA libraries of TCR beta carried unique molecular identifiers. TCRdb re-analysed the PCR reads in MiXCR, keeping a single row per CDR3 protein. Among some 890,000 distinct CDR3 sequences listed, 53% were seen once. This specimen belongs to a study of post-analysis software for immune sequencing data. General observations from the study: TRBV5-6, TRBV5-1 and TRBV20-1 belonged to a set of roughly 5 TRBV segments that were more frequent in patients than controls. Patients with multiple sclerosis recorded significantly lower normalized Chao1 diversity than controls, the study found.

V lost 3 bases and J lost 5, with 16 bases in between. The CDR3 has 14 residues. The germline CDR1 and CDR2 sequences are DFQATT and SNEGSKA (reference sequence). The TCR originated in a girl between 10 and 17 years old with multiple sclerosis. The sample consisted of blood. The chain employs TRBV20-1 and TRBJ1-1; D is possibly TRBD1 (5 bases). The CDR3 DNA sequence: TGCAGTGCTAGGCAGGGCTCGATGCGGACTGAAGCTTTCTTT. Its translation is CSARQGSMRTEAFF.